What follows is one T cell receptor beta chain and its context. As yet, its antigen is unknown. The junction differs from germline at one of its ends, possibly a read error. This specimen belongs to a study of cytomegalovirus exposure and HLA in healthy donors. Background on the study: An analysis done earlier identified some 120 million unique TCR beta sequences from around 180 million T cells. Study-wide points: The study found most TCR sequences rare, yet found some public TCRs in many donors. Previously analyzed data showed that most TCR beta V segments were productive at a frequency of about 87% or about 30%.

PCR was performed using 60 Vbeta and 13 Jbeta primers. The repertoire was sequenced with immunoSEQ multiplex PCR; TCRdb's copy has only in-frame clones and lacks some. Altogether 140,000 or so clones are present, around 70% being singletons, with the ten largest covering over 2%. The CDR3 spans 15 residues. CDR1 and CDR2 (germline): MNHNS, SASEGT. The sample taken for sequencing was PBMCs. The chain recombines TRBV6-1 with TRBJ1-5, with 7 bases that match TRBD1. This TCR came from a man between 40 and 49 years old in good health and CMV-seronegative. Here the CDR3 reads CASGQVKGSNQPQNF. CDR3 nucleotide sequence: TGTGCCAGCGGACAGGTTAAGGGATCCAATCAGCCCCAGAATTTT.